These 10 T cell receptor beta chains were all obtained from the same sample, sequenced in a study of CD8 T cells in ankylosing spondylitis. Notes on the study in general: Ankylosing spondylitis blood appeared to carry a characteristic TCR beta motif of roughly 8 highly homologous variants.

Their target antigens are unknown. TCRdb ran MiXCR on the 5' RACE reads and lists one entry per CDR3 protein. The sample consists of 450,000 to 550,000 distinct CDR3 sequences, 5.3% of them appearing once. The specimen was blood, either unsorted or a sorted T cell fraction (not recorded which). Receptor source: a male donor with ankylosing spondylitis.

J is TRBJ2-1 and V is TRBV7-2; 8 nucleotides line up with TRBD2. The V and J ends lost 5 bases and 8 bases, in that order; junction bases with no gene match: 17. From germline, CDR1 is SGHTA and CDR2 FQGNSA. The CDR3 is 17 amino acids. The CDR3 protein is CASSPTPGLGGMDEQFF. In DNA, the CDR3 is TGTGCCAGCAGCCCCACCCCGGGACTAGGAGGGATGGATGAGCAGTTCTTC.

There are many counts of this clonotype. The chain combines TRBV7-9 with TRBJ2-7; 11 bases agree with TRBD2. Germline V gives CDR1 SEHNR, CDR2 FQNEAQ (reference sequence). The CDR3 has 15 amino acids. Trimming at V came to 6 bases and at J to 0 bases, leaving 4 bases not matched to a gene. The CDR3 DNA follows: TGTGCCAGCAGAAAACTAGCGGGGGCCTCCTACGAGCAGTACTTC. Translating it yields CASRKLAGASYEQYF.

The rearrangement uses TRBV7-6 and TRBJ2-7; 13 bases line up with TRBD2. V shed 5 bases and J 1 base; nucleotides not matched to a gene: 2. Germline CDR1 is SGHVS and CDR2 is FNYEAQ. The CDR3 has 15 residues. The CDR3 coding sequence is TGTGCCAGCAGCCAGGGACTAGCGGGGTCCTACGAGCAGTACTTC. Amino acid sequence: CASSQGLAGSYEQYF.

This clonotype was counted many times. The chain couples TRBV5-1 to TRBJ2-7, with D perhaps TRBD1 or TRBD2 (5 bases each). This CDR3 spans 15 amino acids. Germline V lookup: CDR1 SGHRS, CDR2 YFSETQ. V shed 3 bases and J shed 0 bases, with 13 bases lying between them. This CDR3 is CASSSTGTHSYEQYF. CDR3 nucleotide sequence: TGCGCCAGCAGCTCAACCGGGACGCACTCCTACGAGCAGTACTTC.

This clonotype was detected only a few times. This chain links TRBV6-5 with TRBJ2-7; tentatively, D is TRBD2 (6 bases). The V end was cut by 0 bases, the J end by 7 bases, with 16 bases between. Germline CDR1 and CDR2: MNHEY and SVGAGI. The length of the CDR3 is 15 residues. CDR3 sequence: CASSYSWQEGGEQYF. The CDR3 DNA follows: TGTGCCAGCAGTTACTCGTGGCAGGAGGGTGGAGAGCAGTACTTC.

This clonotype was observed many times. The V and J genes are TRBV29-1 and TRBJ1-1, with D perhaps matching TRBD1 (6 bases). Germline V gives CDR1 SQVTM, CDR2 ANQGSEA. The CDR3 has 12 amino acids. V was cut by 7 bases and J by 5 bases, with 14 bases left in between. The CDR3 region is CSGGQWGTEAFF. The CDR3 bases are TGCAGCGGCGGACAGTGGGGGACTGAAGCTTTCTTT.

On this clonotype: A much bigger clone sits one base away, suggesting this may be a read error. The rearrangement links TRBV3-1 to TRBJ2-7, with TRBD2 identical over 8 bases. V was clipped by 7 bases and J by 3 bases; unmatched bases: 11. The CDR3 contains 15 residues. CDR1 LGHDT and CDR2 YNNKEL come from the germline V gene (reference sequence). The CDR3 coding sequence is TGTGCCAGCACCTGGGCAGCGGGAGCTAGCTACGAGCAGTACTTC. Translation: CASTWAAGASYEQYF.

The chain is built from TRBV7-8 and TRBJ2-7, with 8 bases fitting TRBD2. There are 15 residues in the CDR3. Trimming cost V 5 bases and J 4 bases; bases outside gene matches: 10. Germline lookup yields CDR1 SGHVS and CDR2 FQNEAQ. The CDR3 protein is CASSQISGASYEQYF. As DNA, the CDR3 is TGTGCCAGCAGCCAAATTAGCGGGGCCTCTTACGAGCAGTACTTC. The variable domain in full, completed from reference TRBV7-8 and TRBJ2-7, reads GAGVSQSPRYKVAKRGQDVALRCDPISGHVSLFWYQQALGQGPEFLTYFQNEAQLDKSGLPSDRFFAERPEGSVSTLKIQRTQQEDSAVYLCASSQISGASYEQYFGPGTRLTVT.

In its sample, this clonotype was seen many times. The gene calls are TRBV28 and TRBJ1-5, with D uncertain. The CDR3 loop spans 16 amino acids. With 5 bases removed from V and 5 bases from J, the gap between germline ends came to 19 bases. Germline V gene sequence: CDR1 MDHEN, CDR2 SYDVKM. The CDR3 here is CASSPDRYVIYQPQHF. For the CDR3, the DNA is TGTGCCAGCAGTCCGGACCGCTACGTAATCTATCAGCCCCAGCATTTT. Combining the CDR3 with reference TRBV28 and TRBJ1-5 gives the whole variable domain DVKVTQSSRYLVKRTGEKVFLECVQDMDHENMFWYRQDPGLGLRLIYFSYDVKMKEKGDIPEGYSVSREKKERFSLILESASTNQTSMYLCASSPDRYVIYQPQHFGDGTRLSIL.

Ten or more counts support this clonotype. This rearrangement joins TRBV5-1 to TRBJ1-1; D remains unclear. Between the trimmed V and J ends, which lost 0 bases and 0 bases, there was a span of 12 bases. The CDR3 length is 16 residues. Germline CDR1 reads SGHRS; CDR2 reads YFSETQ. In DNA form, the CDR3 reads TGCGCCAGCAGCTTGGACCCACAGACTATGAACACTGAAGCTTTCTTT. This translates into CASSLDPQTMNTEAFF.